This T cell receptor beta chain was recorded in a study of graft-versus-host responses after intestinal transplantation. The CDR3 contains 19 residues. Libraries were prepared by immunoSEQ multiplex PCR; TCRdb keeps only in-frame clonotypes and omits some of them. Here the sample spans 80,000 or so clones, roughly 90% being singletons. The sample in question was PBMCs, obtained 98 days after intestinal transplantation. The chain joins TRBV23-1 to TRBJ2-5; perhaps TRBD1 as D (6 bases). The end of the DNA aligns better with TRBJ2-7, so the J call may be wrong. TRBV23-1 is filed as an ORF, its function uncertain. This TCR was sampled from a human patient who received an intestinal transplant, so some T cells may come from the graft donor. The CDR3 DNA reads TGCGCCAGCAGTCAAATTGGGGACACCGAGTCGTCTTTTTTCTACGAGCAGTACTTC. Protein: CASSQIGDTESSFFYEQYF.